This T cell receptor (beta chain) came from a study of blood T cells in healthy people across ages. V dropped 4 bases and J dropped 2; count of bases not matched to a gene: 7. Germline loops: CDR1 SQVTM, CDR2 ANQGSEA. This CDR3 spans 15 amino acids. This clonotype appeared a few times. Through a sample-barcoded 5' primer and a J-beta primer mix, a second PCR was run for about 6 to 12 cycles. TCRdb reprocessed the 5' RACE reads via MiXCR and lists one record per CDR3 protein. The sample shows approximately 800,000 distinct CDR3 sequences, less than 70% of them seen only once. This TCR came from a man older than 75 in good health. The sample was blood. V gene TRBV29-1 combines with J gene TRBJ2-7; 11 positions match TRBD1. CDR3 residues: CSVVWDRGLTYEQYF. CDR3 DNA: TGCAGCGTTGTGTGGGACAGGGGGTTAACCTACGAGCAGTACTTC.